These T cell receptor beta chains were read from a single sample in a study of cytomegalovirus exposure and HLA in healthy donors. Generated by immunoSEQ multiplex PCR, the TCRdb table keeps only in-frame clones and is missing some. The sample lists around 44,000 clones, 87% seen once, with around 8% in the top ten. The sequencing input was PBMCs. These receptor sequences come from a woman between 40 and 50 years old in good health and CMV-seropositive. Both conserved end residues are part of each CDR3. Clone size, where shown, is once, few, many, or a class for clones that have expanded.

V gene	clone size	J gene	CDR3 protein
TRBV6-6	.	TRBJ2-7	CASSFSRTSDEQYF
TRBV12-5	.	TRBJ2-7	CASALGSTGGYEQYF
TRBV25-1	.	TRBJ2-1	CASGQTGGKNNNEQFF
TRBV29-1	.	TRBJ2-5	CSVEGVVAGGIQETQYF
TRBV28	.	TRBJ1-1	CASSLLRAEAFF
TRBV25-1	once	TRBJ2-5	CASSDRVVETQYF
TRBV11-1	.	TRBJ2-5	CASSPRFQETQYF
TRBV6-5	.	TRBJ2-7	CASSEGQGRYEQYF
TRBV6-1	.	TRBJ2-7	CASRRTGSYEQYF
TRBV2	.	.	CASSDLGAYEQYF
TRBV5-4	.	TRBJ2-2	CASSFSNLRTGELFF
TRBV7-9	few	TRBJ2-1	CASSLVGGDEQFF
TRBV7-6	once	TRBJ2-2	CASSQGVRVDGELFF
TRBV6-5	.	TRBJ1-3	CASSYGRGSGNTIYF
TRBV28	.	TRBJ2-7	CAISDISGSDWTLDEQYF
TRBV6-1	.	TRBJ1-4	CASSERIRETPRVWLFF